One sample yielded the 24 T cell receptor beta chains listed below, sequenced in a study of CD8+CD57+ T cells in acquired aplastic anemia. Selection for sequencing was limited to patients who had shown CD8+CD57+ cell expansion by flow cytometry. TCR beta VDJ combinations and CDR3 sequences were profiled from genomic DNA. TCRdb reanalysed the reads using MiXCR and keeps one entry per CDR3 protein. The data show roughly 280,000 distinct CDR3 sequences, about three fifths seen once. Sample: sorted CD4+, CD8+, or CD8+CD57+ T cells (not recorded which) from PBMCs. The receptors were sampled from a human donor with aplastic anemia.

The chain combines TRBV7-9 with TRBJ2-7, with D possibly being TRBD2 (6 bases). Germline loops: CDR1 SEHNR, CDR2 FQNEAQ (reference sequence). The CDR3 loop spans 14 amino acids. V was pared by 1 base and J by 4 bases, with 11 bases between. CDR3 residues: CASSLVSGEYEQYF. DNA for the CDR3: TGTGCCAGCAGCTTAGTATCGGGGGAATACGAGCAGTACTTC.

This clonotype was counted many times. V is TRBV7-8 and J is TRBJ2-1; either TRBD1 or TRBD2 may supply D (5 bases each). The CDR3 sequence is 15 residues long. Trimming took off 1 base at V and 1 base at J, with 8 bases between the two ends. Per the germline V gene, CDR1 is SGHVS and CDR2 is FQNEAQ. The CDR3 loop is CASSLVGVSYNEQFF. The CDR3, as DNA: TGTGCCAGCAGCTTAGTGGGGGTGTCCTACAATGAGCAGTTCTTC.

The chain employs TRBV6-2 or TRBV6-3 and TRBJ2-7; D is uncertain. Germline loops: CDR1 MNHEY, CDR2 SVGEGT. The CDR3 runs 13 residues. Trimming pared 5 bases from V and 3 bases from J, leaving 11 bases between. The CDR3 coding sequence is TGTGCCAGCAGTCAGGCAGAAAACTACGAGCAGTACTTC. This translates into CASSQAENYEQYF.

This chain joins TRBV20-1 and TRBJ2-7, with 9 bases that match TRBD1. This CDR3 has 15 residues. Germline assignment: CDR1 DFQATT and CDR2 SNEGSKA (reference sequence). V lost 6 bases to trimming and J lost 2 bases; unmatched junction nucleotides: 11. CDR3 amino acids: CSASGDRVRTYEQYF. The CDR3 DNA follows: TGCAGTGCATCGGGGGACAGGGTCCGAACCTACGAGCAGTACTTC.

V and J are TRBV19 and TRBJ1-1; 10 positions match TRBD1. There are 15 residues in the CDR3. Trimming cost V 5 bases and J 1 base; bases outside gene matches: 4. CDR1 LNHDA and CDR2 SQIVND come from the germline V gene (reference sequence). The CDR3, as DNA: TGTGCCAGTAGTGACAGGGGGCGTCCGAACACTGAAGCTTTCTTT. Translation gives CASSDRGRPNTEAFF.

The gene calls are TRBV2 and TRBJ2-7; 9 bases agree with TRBD1. The CDR3 is 17 residues long. V lost 9 bases and J lost 3; bases outside the gene matches: 18. CDR1 is SNHLY and CDR2 is FYNNEI in the germline V gene. CDR3 residues: CASVKQGARRGGYEQYF. The CDR3 region has the DNA TGTGCCAGTGTGAAACAGGGGGCCAGAAGGGGGGGCTACGAGCAGTACTTC.

This clonotype was counted many times. This sequence joins TRBV7-8 and TRBJ1-1; 8 nucleotides align to TRBD1. Germline V gene sequence: CDR1 SGHVS, CDR2 FQNEAQ. Unmatched junction bases numbered 5, after V lost 1 base and J lost 1 base. The CDR3 is made up of 16 amino acids. CDR3 sequence: CASSLGYRGKNTEAFF. The CDR3 coding sequence is TGTGCCAGCAGCTTAGGCTACAGGGGGAAGAACACTGAAGCTTTCTTT.

The CDR3 spells CSASDGRSTDTQYF. The CDR3, as DNA: TGCAGTGCTAGTGACGGGCGTAGTACAGATACGCAGTATTTT. This sequence joins TRBV20-1 and TRBJ2-3; no clear D. Trimming pared 3 bases from V and 3 bases from J, leaving 13 bases between. This CDR3 is built from 14 residues. Germline CDR1 is DFQATT and CDR2 is SNEGSKA (reference sequence).

The genes are TRBV20-1 and TRBJ1-2; D gene ambiguous. Germline V gene sequence: CDR1 DFQATT, CDR2 SNEGSKA (reference sequence). Trimming removed 3 bases at V and 1 base at J, with 9 bases between. This CDR3 comprises 13 residues. The CDR3 spells CSARGSSNYGYTF. The CDR3 region has the DNA TGCAGTGCTAGGGGCTCCAGTAACTATGGCTACACCTTC.

This clonotype was detected only a few times. Given a much more abundant clone one base away, this may be a read error. Without the conserved terminal phenylalanine or tryptophan, this CDR3 likely stems from a read error. The rearrangement joins TRBV28 to TRBJ1-2, with D possibly TRBD1 on 5 matching bases. CDR3 length: 13 amino acids. In germline, CDR1 is MDHEN, CDR2 SYDVKM. With 6 bases removed from V and 8 bases from J, the gap between germline ends came to 16 bases. Here the CDR3 reads CASSLGTALGYTL. The CDR3 DNA sequence: TGTGCCAGCAGCTTAGGGACGGCGTTAGGCTACACCCTC.

The sample holds many counts of this clonotype. The chain is built from TRBV19 and TRBJ2-7, with D unclear. Trimming pared 2 bases from V and 6 bases from J, leaving 8 bases between. This CDR3 has 12 amino acids. The germline gives CDR1 LNHDA, CDR2 SQIVND (reference sequence). CDR3 DNA: TGTGCCAGTAGTATATCGGGTGGCGAGCAGTACTTC. Amino acids: CASSISGGEQYF.

The chain carries TRBV10-2 and TRBJ1-2; TRBD1 is a possible D gene (5 bases). Germline V gene sequence: CDR1 WSHSY, CDR2 SAAADI. The CDR3 is made up of 13 amino acids. V was trimmed by 7 bases and J by 4 bases, leaving 13 bases between them. The chain's CDR3 is CASTQGRTYGYTF. The CDR3 nucleotides are TGCGCCAGCACCCAGGGACGAACCTATGGCTACACCTTC.

The CDR3: CAGDSAIFLNTEAFF. CDR3 nucleotide sequence: TGTGCCGGAGACAGTGCTATCTTCCTGAACACTGAAGCTTTCTTT. The rearrangement links TRBV7-9 to TRBJ1-1, with TRBD1 as a possible D gene (5 bases). This CDR3 has 15 amino acids. The germline V gene encodes CDR1 SEHNR and CDR2 FQNEAQ (reference sequence). V lost 11 bases and J lost 0, with 19 bases in between.

The V call is TRBV5-1, the J call TRBJ2-1, with unresolved D. The germline V gene has CDR1 SGHRS and CDR2 YFSETQ. This CDR3 is 14 amino acids long. The ends were cut back, 0 bases at V and 3 bases at J, with 7 bases in the middle. The CDR3 bases are TGCGCCAGCAGCTTGGGCCAGTACTACAATGAGCAGTTCTTC. It yields the protein CASSLGQYYNEQFF.

This clonotype has a count of ten or more. The J gene is TRBJ1-5, the V gene TRBV20-1, with TRBD1 matching over 7 bases. This CDR3 spans 14 amino acids. CDR1 is DFQATT, CDR2 SNEGSKA, per germline (reference sequence). V shed 5 bases and J 3 bases; nucleotides not matched to a gene: 7. The CDR3 spells CSAPETGLNQPQHF. The CDR3 DNA reads TGCAGTGCTCCGGAGACAGGGCTCAATCAGCCCCAGCATTTT.

Remarks on this clonotype: One end of the junction does not line up with germline, which may come from a read error. The V and J genes are TRBV7-9 and TRBJ2-3; D is uncertain. The germline V gene encodes CDR1 SEHNR and CDR2 FQNEAQ (reference sequence). CDR3 length equals 13 residues. The CDR3 loop is CASRWGSTDTRYF. The CDR3 coding sequence is TGTGCCAGCCGATGGGGAAGCACAGATACGCGGTATTTC.

The J gene is TRBJ2-5, the V gene TRBV7-8, with TRBD1 matching 7 bases. The germline V gene encodes CDR1 SGHVS and CDR2 FQNEAQ. CDR3 length equals 14 residues. Trimming cost V 5 bases and J 3 bases; bases outside gene matches: 6. The chain's CDR3 is CASSRGQEKETQYF. The CDR3 DNA is TGTGCCAGCAGCCGTGGACAGGAAAAAGAGACCCAGTACTTC.

The V call is TRBV10-3, the J call TRBJ1-2; maybe TRBD1 (5 bases). The CDR3 loop spans 15 amino acids. V lost 0 bases to trimming and J lost 4 bases, with 12 bases between them. CDR1 ENHRY and CDR2 SYGVKD come from the germline V gene. The chain's CDR3 is CAISESRGAGYGYTF. CDR3 sequence (DNA): TGTGCCATCAGTGAGTCAAGGGGCGCAGGCTATGGCTACACCTTC.

The V call is TRBV15, the J call TRBJ2-7; D is uncertain. CDR3 length: 13 amino acids. Germline assignment: CDR1 LNHNV and CDR2 YYDKDF (reference sequence). The V end was cut by 0 bases, the J end by 5 bases, with 8 bases between. The CDR3: CATSRDLAHEQYF. In DNA form, the CDR3 reads TGTGCCACCAGCAGAGATTTAGCACACGAGCAGTACTTC. Using reference TRBV15 and TRBJ2-7 for the parts outside the CDR3, the full variable domain is DAMVIQNPRYQVTQFGKPVTLSCSQTLNHNVMYWYQQKSSQAPKLLFHYYDKDFNNEADTPDNFQSRRPNTSFCFLDIRSPGLGDTAMYLCATSRDLAHEQYFGPGTRLTVT.

The V and J genes are TRBV7-3 and TRBJ1-6; D ambiguous. The CDR3 extends over 13 amino acids. The germline V gene encodes CDR1 SGHTA and CDR2 FQGTGA. V lost 5 bases and J lost 6, with 8 bases in between. In DNA form, the CDR3 reads TGTGCCAGCAGCCCTCAACCTAATTCACCCCTCCACTTT. It translates to CASSPQPNSPLHF.

V and J are TRBV24-1 and TRBJ2-5; weak D call: TRBD1 (5 bases). The last part of the DNA fits TRBJ2-7 better; the J call may be wrong. The germline V gene has CDR1 KGHDR and CDR2 SFDVKD. The CDR3 consists of 15 residues. The CDR3 loop reads CATSDSTTVTYEQYF. The CDR3 DNA follows: TGTGCCACCAGTGATTCAACGACAGTCACCTACGAGCAGTACTTC.

This CDR3 is CASSNLAGAKNIQYF. The DNA for the CDR3 is TGCGCCAGCAGCAACCTAGCGGGAGCCAAAAACATTCAGTACTTC. The chain couples TRBV5-1 to TRBJ2-4; 8 bases fit TRBD2. The CDR3 length is 15 residues. The germline gives CDR1 SGHRS, CDR2 YFSETQ. V dropped 4 bases and J dropped 0; count of bases not matched to a gene: 3.

This clonotype has just a few counts. The rearrangement uses TRBV20-1 and TRBJ2-3; D remains unclear. Trimming cost V 6 bases and J 0 bases, with 13 bases left between them. Germline lookup yields CDR1 DFQATT and CDR2 SNEGSKA (reference sequence). This CDR3 has 14 amino acids. This chain's CDR3 is CSAPTFGSTDTQYF. The CDR3 DNA reads as TGCAGTGCCCCCACCTTCGGGAGCACAGATACGCAGTATTTT.

The V gene is TRBV5-1, the J gene TRBJ1-1, with unresolved D. The V gene's germline CDR1 is SGHRS and CDR2 YFSETQ. CDR3 length: 14 amino acids. The V end was cut by 0 bases, the J end by 6 bases, with 12 bases between. The CDR3 loop is CASSLGSLRPEAFF. The CDR3 region has the DNA TGCGCCAGCAGCTTGGGGTCCCTTCGCCCTGAAGCTTTCTTT.